These T cell receptor beta chains were read from a single sample in a study of cytomegalovirus exposure and HLA in healthy donors. The method was immunoSEQ multiplex PCR; TCRdb's version includes in-frame clones alone and lacks a portion of them. The sample records under 200,000 clones, about 80% being singletons. Sequenced: PBMCs. These receptors all come from a man under 40 in good health and CMV-seronegative. The CDR3 runs from the conserved cysteine through the conserved F or W. Each record gives: D gene, clone size, J gene, V gene, CDR3 DNA, CDR3 protein. D genes are given only for firm matches. Rows may omit the clone size; those that give it use once, few, many or a size class.

D: TRBD1
size: few
J: TRBJ1-4
V: TRBV13
DNA: TGTGCCAGCAGCTTAGGCCGGACAGGGGTGGAAAAACTGTTTTTT
CDR3: CASSLGRTGVEKLFF

D: TRBD2
size: NA
J: TRBJ2-2
V: TRBV10-3
DNA: TGTGCCATCAGCCCGGGACTAGCGTCTACCGGGGAGCTGTTTTTT
CDR3: CAISPGLASTGELFF

D: TRBD1
size: NA
J: TRBJ1-1
V: TRBV5-1
DNA: TGCGCCAGCAGCTTGGGTACCCGGGACAGTAACACTGAAGCTTTCTTT
CDR3: CASSLGTRDSNTEAFF

D: NA
size: NA
J: TRBJ2-2
V: TRBV11-2
DNA: TGTGCCAGCAGCTCCACGGGCCTTTCGGGAGGGGAGCTGTTTTTT
CDR3: CASSSTGLSGGELFF

D: TRBD1
size: once
J: TRBJ2-7
V: TRBV5-1
DNA: TGCGCCAGCAGCATCCCGAACAGGGGTTCTGGGGCCTACGAGCAGTACTTC
CDR3: CASSIPNRGSGAYEQYF

D: TRBD1
size: NA
J: TRBJ2-2
V: TRBV10-1
DNA: TGCGCCAGCAGTGATTCCGGGACAGGGTCCTCCGGGGAGCTGTTTTTT
CDR3: CASSDSGTGSSGELFF

D: TRBD1
size: NA
J: TRBJ1-6
V: TRBV11-2
DNA: TGTGCCAGCAGCTTAGATTTTCCCGGGACAGGGGAAAATTCACCCCTCCACTTT
CDR3: CASSLDFPGTGENSPLHF

D: TRBD1
size: NA
J: TRBJ2-7
V: TRBV28
DNA: TGTGCCAGCAGTCCTGGACAGGGATCCTACGAGCAGTACTTC
CDR3: CASSPGQGSYEQYF

D: NA
size: NA
J: TRBJ1-1
V: TRBV16
DNA: TGTGCCAGCAGCCGAAACAGGGAATTCTATGGGAACACTGAAGCTTTCTTT
CDR3: CASSRNREFYGNTEAFF

D: NA
size: NA
J: TRBJ2-7
V: TRBV5-4
DNA: TGTGCCAGCAGCTACGGACTAGGGGGCTACGAGCAGTACTTC
CDR3: CASSYGLGGYEQYF

D: TRBD1
size: NA
J: TRBJ1-5
V: TRBV6-1
DNA: TGTGCCAGCAGCGACAGGGGATACCAGCCCCAGCATTTT
CDR3: CASSDRGYQPQHF

D: TRBD2
size: NA
J: TRBJ2-1
V: TRBV7-9
DNA: TGTGCCAGCAGGATAGCGGGAGTGTCCTACAATGAGCAGTTCTTC
CDR3: CASRIAGVSYNEQFF

D: TRBD1
size: NA
J: TRBJ2-4
V: TRBV15
DNA: TGTGCCACCAGCAGAGGGACAGGGGAAAACATTCAGTACTTC
CDR3: CATSRGTGENIQYF

D: TRBD1
size: NA
J: TRBJ2-7
V: TRBV18
DNA: TGTGCCAGCTCACTTACAGGGGTCGAGCAGTACTTC
CDR3: CASSLTGVEQYF

D: NA
size: NA
J: TRBJ2-7
V: TRBV2
DNA: TGTGCCAGCAGTACCCTCCAGGGAAGCTACGAGCAGTACTTC
CDR3: CASSTLQGSYEQYF

D: NA
size: NA
J: TRBJ1-5
V: TRBV4-3
DNA: TGCGCCAGCAGCCTTACAGGGAGCCAGCCCCAGCATTTT
CDR3: CASSLTGSQPQHF

D: TRBD1
size: NA
J: TRBJ2-3
V: TRBV2
DNA: TGTGCCAGCAGGGGACAGCGCCCAGATACGCAGTATTTT
CDR3: CASRGQRPDTQYF

D: TRBD1
size: NA
J: TRBJ1-1
V: TRBV19
DNA: TGTGCCAGTAGTATGTTAGGACAGGGTGAAACTGAAGCTTTCTTT
CDR3: CASSMLGQGETEAFF

D: NA
size: NA
J: TRBJ1-1
V: TRBV11-2
DNA: TGTGCCAGCAGCTTAAGGACCGGCCGGGGATCGATAAACACTGAAGCTTTCTTT
CDR3: CASSLRTGRGSINTEAFF

D: NA
size: NA
J: TRBJ1-1
V: TRBV5-1
DNA: TGCGCCAGCAGCTTGGTCTCGGTGAACACTGAAGCTTTCTTT
CDR3: CASSLVSVNTEAFF

D: NA
size: few
J: TRBJ1-5
V: TRBV19
DNA: TGTGCCAGTAATCAACAGGGCAGCAATCAGCCCCAGCATTTT
CDR3: CASNQQGSNQPQHF

D: NA
size: NA
J: TRBJ1-4
V: TRBV5-1
DNA: TGCGCCAGCACCAAACGGGGGGCAGGCCCTGAAAAACTGTTTTTT
CDR3: CASTKRGAGPEKLFF

D: NA
size: NA
J: TRBJ2-7
V: TRBV29-1
DNA: TGCAGCGTGACGCGAGGGTCCCACGAGCAGTACTTC
CDR3: CSVTRGSHEQYF

D: TRBD1
size: NA
J: TRBJ2-4
V: TRBV2
DNA: TGTGCCAGCTCCTCCGGGACAGTGATAGCCAAAAACATTCAGTACTTC
CDR3: CASSSGTVIAKNIQYF

D: TRBD1
size: NA
J: TRBJ1-2
V: TRBV30
DNA: TGTGCCTGGAGCCTACAGGGGGCGAGCGGGTCCTTC
CDR3: CAWSLQGASGSF

D: TRBD1
size: NA
J: TRBJ1-6
V: TRBV4-3
DNA: TGCGCCAGCAGCCTCTCGGACAGGGGAGCTTCACCCCTCCACTTT
CDR3: CASSLSDRGASPLHF